The clone carrying this T cell receptor (beta chain) was recorded at least ten times. Its antigen is still unknown. This entry is derived from a study of T cell repertoires in cytomegalovirus infection. Turning to the study itself: Public TCR beta signature analysis indicated the presence of both CMV infection and matching HLA type.

TCRdb re-derived calls from the reads in MiXCR, one entry per CDR3 protein. The sample gives under 150,000 distinct CDR3 sequences, 7% to 9.5% of which show up once; over 9% is in the top ten. The CDR3 spans 15 residues. Germline CDR1 reads SSHAT; CDR2 reads FNYEAQ (reference sequence). V gave up 5 bases and J gave up 4 bases; unmatched junction bases: 7. Broader study findings: Carriers of CMV and the relevant HLA type were discriminated by public TCR beta frequency. Ex vivo responses were dominated by HLA-C-restricted CMV-specific TCR beta clonotypes.

The material sequenced was PBMCs. The source is a human donor in good health (CMV status not recorded). Some clones in this sample may be carry-over from other donors' samples. This sequence joins TRBV7-7 and TRBJ2-1, with 8 positions matching TRBD2. CDR3 loop: CASSPEGGGYNEQFF. The CDR3 nucleotides read TGTGCCAGCAGCCCCGAGGGCGGGGGGTACAATGAGCAGTTCTTC.